One sample yielded the 25 T cell receptor beta chains listed below, sequenced in a study of beta chain features in type 1 diabetes (dated by TCRdb to about 2018). These receptors are not linked to any known antigen. Study-wide conclusions, independent of this receptor: Type 1 diabetes patients showed a moderate but significant shortening of TCRB CDR3 length in all four CD4+ subsets.

Receptor libraries were prepared by the immunoSEQ multiplex PCR assay. The entire amount of isolated RNA was reverse transcribed using the High Capacity cDNA Reverse Transcription Kit, so the sequenced TCRB transcripts were expressed ones. In its TCRdb copy, this immuneACCESS table keeps in-frame sequences only and misses some clones. Where compared with another copy, unresolved V genes explain less than half of these, and the others have no known cause. This sample holds some 370,000 clones; 9.6% were observed only once. About 0.63% of the sample lies in the top ten. Sequencing used central memory CD4+ T cells from blood. These TCRs come from a man aged 30-40 years with type 1 diabetes.

The gene calls are TRBV6-1 and TRBJ2-7, with 11 positions matching TRBD1. Germline CDR1 and CDR2: MNHNS and SASEGT. After removal of 10 bases from V and 5 bases from J, the junction contained 7 bases not matched to a gene. The CDR3 has 13 residues. CDR3 sequence (DNA): TGTGCCACTACCACGGGACAGGGGGACGAGCAGTACTTC. It is translated as CATTTGQGDEQYF.

The genes are TRBV28 and TRBJ2-7, with D perhaps assigned TRBD1 or TRBD2 (5 bases each). This CDR3 spans 15 amino acids. Germline V lookup: CDR1 MDHEN, CDR2 SYDVKM. The V and J ends lost 9 bases and 5 bases respectively, with 23 bases between them. The CDR3 bases are TGTGCCAGTACTCGCGCAGGCCGGATGGGGGACGAGCAGTACTTC. It translates to CASTRAGRMGDEQYF.

This clone has a handful of counts. The V and J genes are TRBV7-2 and TRBJ2-1; TRBD2 matches 7 bases. The CDR3 runs to 18 residues. Germline-derived CDR1 and CDR2 are SGHTA and FQGNSA. After removal of 1 base from V and 4 bases from J, the junction contained 13 bases not matched to a gene. CDR3 residues: CASSLDQGGSVRYNEQFF. Written as DNA, the CDR3 is TGTGCCAGCAGCTTAGATCAAGGCGGGAGCGTTCGGTACAATGAGCAGTTCTTC.

V is TRBV5-4 and J is TRBJ2-3; maybe TRBD2 (5 bases). The V end lost 6 bases, the J end lost 0 bases, and 11 bases lay between the germline ends. Looked up from germline, CDR1 is SGHNT and CDR2 is YYREEE (reference sequence). There are 14 residues in the CDR3. The CDR3 is CASKSGLSTDTQYF. CDR3 nucleotides: TGTGCCAGCAAAAGTGGACTTAGCACAGATACGCAGTATTTT.

V usage is TRBV6-6 and J usage is TRBJ2-6; TRBD1 aligns across 7 bases. V gave up 2 bases and J gave up 2 bases; unmatched junction bases: 3. The germline CDR1 and CDR2 sequences are MNHNY and SVGAGI (reference sequence). The CDR3 is 16 amino acids. This CDR3 reads CASSYNDRAGANVLTF. CDR3 nucleotides: TGTGCCAGCAGTTACAACGACAGGGCTGGGGCCAACGTCCTGACTTTC.

The chain combines TRBV29-1 with TRBJ1-1; no reliable D call. With 7 bases removed from V and 3 bases from J, the gap between germline ends came to 15 bases. CDR1 is SQVTM and CDR2 is ANQGSEA in the germline V gene. CDR3 length equals 13 residues. DNA for the CDR3: TGCAGCGCCCGAGTGGGAGGTTACACTGAAGCTTTCTTT. Its translation is CSARVGGYTEAFF.

This clone has just a few counts. The V gene is TRBV6-1, the J gene TRBJ1-5, with 8 bases fitting TRBD1. CDR3 length equals 15 residues. The germline V gene encodes CDR1 MNHNS and CDR2 SASEGT. V lost 2 bases and J lost 6; bases outside the gene matches: 6. The CDR3 loop reads CASSEIGTGVQPQHF. The CDR3 DNA reads as TGTGCCAGCAGTGAAATTGGGACAGGTGTTCAGCCCCAGCATTTT.

There are a few counts of this clone. The CDR3: CASSLQGSHNEKLFF. The CDR3 bases are TGTGCCAGCAGCTTACAGGGGAGTCATAATGAAAAACTGTTTTTT. The chain couples TRBV7-2 to TRBJ1-4, with a weak D call TRBD1 (6 bases). V lost 2 bases to trimming and J lost 4 bases, with 11 bases between them. Germline V CDR1 and CDR2: SGHTA, FQGNSA. CDR3 size: 15 residues.

This clone was seen at least ten times. The chain has TRBV6-5 and TRBJ1-5; TRBD1 is a possible D gene (5 bases). The CDR3 length is 12 residues. The V gene's germline CDR1 is MNHEY and CDR2 SVGAGI. V lost 6 bases to trimming and J lost 7 bases, with 10 bases between them. The CDR3 sequence is CASSWGEQPQHF. The CDR3 nucleotides are TGTGCCAGCAGCTGGGGGGAGCAGCCCCAGCATTTT.

This clone was seen at least ten times. The rearrangement uses TRBV5-1 and TRBJ1-2; possible D gene TRBD1, 5 bases. Per germline, CDR1 SGHRS and CDR2 YFSETQ. V lost 4 bases, J lost 0 bases, and 19 bases lay in between. CDR3 length: 17 amino acids. The CDR3 coding sequence is TGCGCCAGCAGCACCACGTTGCAGGGTGGAACTAACTATGGCTACACCTTC. As protein: CASSTTLQGGTNYGYTF. Complete variable domain (other parts from reference TRBV5-1 and TRBJ1-2): KAGVTQTPRYLIKTRGQQVTLSCSPISGHRSVSWYQQTPGQGLQFLFEYFSETQRNKGNFPGRFSGRQFSNSRSEMNVSTLELGDSALYLCASSTTLQGGTNYGYTFGSGTRLTVV.

This clone was counted ten times or more. The identical CDR3 is also encoded by other nucleotide sequences in the sample. The chain couples TRBV9 to TRBJ1-1, with no clear D. Trimming took off 5 bases at V and 0 bases at J, with 8 bases between the two ends. The CDR3 runs to 13 residues. Germline-derived CDR1 and CDR2 are SGDLS and YYNGEE. The CDR3 coding sequence is TGTGCCAGCAGTCCGGGGTTGAACACTGAAGCTTTCTTT. This gives the protein CASSPGLNTEAFF.

This sequence joins TRBV28 and TRBJ1-5, with D tentatively TRBD1 (6 bases). Germline assignment: CDR1 MDHEN and CDR2 SYDVKM. V was clipped by 3 bases and J by 11 bases, with 17 bases between them. The CDR3 is 14 amino acids. CDR3 sequence: CASSFRQGPRAQHF. The CDR3 coding sequence is TGTGCCAGCAGTTTCCGTCAGGGGCCGAGGGCCCAGCATTTT.

A few counts support this clone. This sequence joins TRBV5-6 and TRBJ1-4, with D uncertain. Germline values: CDR1 SGHDT, CDR2 YYEEEE. The CDR3 has 12 residues. The V gene lost 3 bases and the J gene lost 6 bases, with 6 bases spanning the gap. CDR3 DNA sequence: TGTGCCAGCAGCTCGCAGGATGAAAAACTGTTTTTT. It is translated as CASSSQDEKLFF.

The rearrangement uses TRBV6-5 and TRBJ2-1, with TRBD1 identical over 7 bases. Germline V gene lookup returns CDR1 MNHEY and CDR2 SVGAGI. There are 16 residues in the CDR3. Losses at the gene ends were 0 bases for V and 3 bases for J; bases not matched to a gene: 5. CDR3: CASSYSNRGFYNEQFF. The CDR3 nucleotides read TGTGCCAGCAGTTACTCGAACAGGGGCTTCTACAATGAGCAGTTCTTC.

This clone was seen only a few times. V gene TRBV25-1 combines with J gene TRBJ1-1; D might be TRBD1 (6 bases). This CDR3 is built from 15 residues. Germline CDR1 MGHDK, CDR2 SYGVNS. V was trimmed by 3 bases and J by 4 bases, leaving 15 bases between them. CDR3 region: CASSDAQTGSTEAFF. The CDR3 bases are TGTGCCAGCAGTGACGCTCAGACAGGTTCCACTGAAGCTTTCTTT.

This chain uses TRBV28 with TRBJ2-3; D gene unclear. The CDR3 has 13 residues. From germline, CDR1 is MDHEN and CDR2 SYDVKM. Trimming took off 8 bases at V and 3 bases at J, with 12 bases between the two ends. The CDR3 region is CASSRQLTDTQYF. In DNA form, the CDR3 reads TGTGCCAGCTCGCGCCAATTAACAGATACGCAGTATTTT.

Only a few counts were recorded for this clone. The V gene is TRBV2, the J gene TRBJ1-3, with D possibly matching TRBD1 (5 bases). Germline-derived CDR1 and CDR2 are SNHLY and FYNNEI. The V and J ends lost 6 bases and 0 bases respectively, with 12 bases between them. The CDR3 sequence is 15 residues long. The CDR3 DNA is TGTGCCAGCAGCGCCCAACAGGACTCTGGAAACACCATATATTTT. This translates into CASSAQQDSGNTIYF.

V usage is TRBV9 and J usage is TRBJ2-2, with TRBD2 matching over 8 bases. The CDR3 covers 16 residues. Germline V gene data show CDR1 as SGDLS and CDR2 as YYNGEE. V dropped 1 base and J dropped 1; count of bases not matched to a gene: 3. The CDR3 nucleotides read TGTGCCAGCAGCGTATTTCTAGCGGGGAACACCGGGGAGCTGTTTTTT. This encodes CASSVFLAGNTGELFF.

In DNA form, the CDR3 reads TGTGCCAGCAGTACCATCCGACTAGCTAACTACGAGCAGTACTTC. Its protein product is CASSTIRLANYEQYF. V gene TRBV28 combines with J gene TRBJ2-7; 7 bases line up with TRBD2. V lost 5 bases and J lost 3; bases outside the gene matches: 10. CDR3 length: 15 residues. Germline V gene data show CDR1 as MDHEN and CDR2 as SYDVKM.

This clone was counted only a few times. The rearrangement links TRBV21-1 to TRBJ2-7; the table's D call, TRBD2, was not checked against the DNA. TRBV21-1 is a pseudogene locus. The CDR3 covers 18 residues. The CDR3 region is CASSKAGRLAGSSYEQYF. CDR3 sequence (DNA): TGTGCCAGCAGCAAAGCCGGGCGGCTAGCGGGAAGCTCCTACGAGCAGTACTTC.

V is TRBV4-3 and J is TRBJ1-2; 7 bases match TRBD1. Germline V gene sequence: CDR1 LGHNA, CDR2 YSLEER. The CDR3 covers 17 residues. The trim removed 1 base at V and 2 bases at J, leaving 10 bases unmatched. In DNA, the CDR3 is TGCGCCAGCAGCCAAGGGCTGGACAGGTCCGCGAACTATGGCTACACCTTC. This encodes CASSQGLDRSANYGYTF.

The table lists this clone with a few counts. The V gene is TRBV2, the J gene TRBJ2-7; D unresolved. V was trimmed by 3 bases and J by 3 bases, leaving 12 bases between them. The CDR3 is 14 amino acids. CDR1 is SNHLY, CDR2 FYNNEI, per germline. CDR3 loop: CASSDSNTYYEQYF. CDR3 nucleotides: TGTGCCAGCAGTGACAGCAACACTTACTACGAGCAGTACTTC.

V gene TRBV6-5 combines with J gene TRBJ1-5; D gene ambiguous. Germline CDR1 is MNHEY and CDR2 is SVGAGI. Trimming stripped 7 bases from V and 0 bases from J, with 7 bases between. This CDR3 contains 13 residues. The CDR3 nucleotides are TGTGCCAGCACTTTAGATAGCAATCAGCCCCAGCATTTT. It is translated as CASTLDSNQPQHF.

The gene calls are TRBV28 and TRBJ2-1; 8 nucleotides agree with TRBD2. In germline, CDR1 is MDHEN, CDR2 SYDVKM. CDR3 size: 14 residues. J was trimmed by 13 bases and V by 3 bases; bases with no gene match: 11. CDR3 bases: TGTGCCAGCAGTTTGCCCCCGGGGGGGAAGGACCAGTTCTTC. This gives the protein CASSLPPGGKDQFF.

This clone was recorded at least ten times. The chain has TRBV6-1 and TRBJ2-2; TRBD1 agrees at 9 bases. This CDR3 has 14 residues. Germline V gene sequence: CDR1 MNHNS, CDR2 SASEGT. Unmatched junction bases numbered 6, after V lost 7 bases and J lost 6 bases. CDR3 sequence reads: CASKGQGVPGELFF. CDR3 DNA: TGTGCCAGCAAGGGACAGGGAGTCCCCGGGGAGCTGTTTTTT.